This T cell receptor beta chain was recovered during a study of CD8+ T cells in alopecia areata. At the level of the study: Administration of oral tofacitinib to treated patients was at 5 to 10 mg twice daily.

The CDR3 has 13 amino acids. Per germline, CDR1 SGHAT and CDR2 FQNNGV. Remarks on this clone: One junction end disagrees with the germline gene, perhaps due to a read error.

The authors extracted RNA and reverse transcribed it into cDNA as the sequencing template. The method was immunoSEQ multiplex PCR; TCRdb's version includes in-frame clones alone and lacks a portion of them. This table has about 19,000 clones, just under 60% appearing once. The treatment here: oral pan-JAK inhibitor, 5-10 mg twice daily. Samples from alopecia areata patients were lesional scalp punch biopsies and peripheral blood. The specimen comprised skin, sampled at week 4, from a patient treated with tofacitinib. The clonotype originates from a human donor with alopecia areata. The rearrangement links TRBV11-2 to TRBJ1-1; D gene ambiguous. CDR3 DNA sequence: TGTGCCAGCAGCTTATTTGCCAACAGTGAAGCTTTCTTT. It is translated as CASSLFANSEAFF. The full variable domain, with the rest looked up from reference TRBV11-2 and TRBJ1-1, is EAGVAQSPRYKIIEKRQSVAFWCNPISGHATLYWYQQILGQGPKLLIQFQNNGVVDDSQLPKDRFSAERLKGVDSTLKIQPAKLEDSAVYLCASSLFANSEAFFGQGTRLTVV.